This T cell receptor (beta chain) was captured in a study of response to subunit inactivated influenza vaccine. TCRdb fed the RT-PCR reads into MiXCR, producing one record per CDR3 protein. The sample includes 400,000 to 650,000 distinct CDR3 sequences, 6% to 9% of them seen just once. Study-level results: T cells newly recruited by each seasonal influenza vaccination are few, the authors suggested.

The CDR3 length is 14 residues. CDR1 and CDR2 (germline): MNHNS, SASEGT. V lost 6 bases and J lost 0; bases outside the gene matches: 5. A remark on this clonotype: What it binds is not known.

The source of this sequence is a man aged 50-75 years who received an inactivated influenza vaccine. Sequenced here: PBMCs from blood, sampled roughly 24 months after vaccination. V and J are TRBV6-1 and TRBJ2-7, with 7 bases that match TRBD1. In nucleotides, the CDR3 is TGTGCCAGCAGACTGACAGGGAACTCCTACGAGCAGTACTTC. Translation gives CASRLTGNSYEQYF.